Shown below are 20 T cell receptor beta chains from a single sample sequenced in a study of beta chain features in type 1 diabetes. All of the isolated RNA was reverse transcribed, so expressed TCRB transcripts were sequenced. Repertoires were generated with immunoSEQ multiplex PCR, while TCRdb's copy carries only in-frame clones and drops some. The sample consists of over 40,000 clones, approximately 49% of them appearing once. The sequencing input was stem cell memory CD4+ T cells from blood. The origin of the receptors is a woman aged 25 to 45 in good health.

The chain is built from TRBV7-9 and TRBJ2-5; tentative D call: TRBD2 (6 bases). This CDR3 has 15 residues. Germline CDR1 is SEHNR and CDR2 is FQNEAQ (reference sequence). Trimming removed 5 bases from V and 2 bases from J, with 15 bases in between. The chain's CDR3 is CASSPRLAPQETQYF. As DNA, the CDR3 is TGTGCCAGCAGCCCCCGGCTAGCGCCACAAGAGACCCAGTACTTC.

This clone has just a few counts. V is TRBV5-4 and J is TRBJ1-5; D unclear. Trimming stripped 4 bases from V and 0 bases from J, with 11 bases between. CDR3 size: 15 residues. Per the germline V gene, CDR1 is SGHNT and CDR2 is YYREEE (reference sequence). The CDR3 DNA sequence: TGTGCCAGCAGCCCCTTAGGGAGTAGCAATCAGCCCCAGCATTTT. It specifies CASSPLGSSNQPQHF.

This chain uses TRBV19 with TRBJ2-2, with a weak D call TRBD2 (6 bases). The V end lost 7 bases, the J end lost 7 bases, and 16 bases lay between the germline ends. This CDR3 is built from 14 residues. Germline-derived CDR1 and CDR2 are LNHDA and SQIVND (reference sequence). As DNA, the CDR3 is TGTGCCAGTATAGACGGTAGCGGTAGCGGGGAGCTGTTTTTT. Its protein product is CASIDGSGSGELFF.

The chain recombines TRBV4-2 with TRBJ2-2; 7 bases fit TRBD2. Germline-derived CDR1 and CDR2 are LGHNA and YNFKEQ. The CDR3 runs 15 residues. The trim removed 2 bases at V and 5 bases at J, leaving 5 bases unmatched. CDR3 nucleotide sequence: TGTGCCAGCAGCCAAAGCGGGACTACTACCGGGGAGCTGTTTTTT. This encodes CASSQSGTTTGELFF.

CDR3 in DNA: TGTGCCAGCAGTTCCCCAGACAGGGCGGGCTCCTACGAGCAGTACTTC. This sequence encodes CASSSPDRAGSYEQYF. The rearrangement joins TRBV6-5 to TRBJ2-7, with 7 bases identical to TRBD1. Germline-derived CDR1 and CDR2 are MNHEY and SVGAGI. V lost 4 bases and J lost 0; bases outside the gene matches: 9. This CDR3 is 16 amino acids long.

This clone was found a few times. The V and J genes are TRBV9 and TRBJ2-7; TRBD1 aligns across 8 bases. Germline CDR1 SGDLS, CDR2 YYNGEE. V shed 3 bases and J 5 bases; nucleotides not matched to a gene: 7. This CDR3 has 14 residues. CDR3 sequence reads: CASSAAPGGNEQYF. The CDR3 DNA sequence: TGTGCCAGCAGCGCGGCGCCAGGGGGCAACGAGCAGTACTTC.

The chain uses TRBV7-3 and TRBJ2-1; D call uncertain. The V gene lost 1 base and the J gene lost 8 bases, with 12 bases spanning the gap. The V gene's germline CDR1 is SGHTA and CDR2 FQGTGA. CDR3 size: 14 residues. Here the CDR3 reads CASSLMGIVDEQFF. DNA of the CDR3: TGTGCCAGCAGCTTAATGGGCATCGTGGATGAGCAGTTCTTC. The full variable domain, its missing parts supplied by reference TRBV7-3 and TRBJ2-1, is GAGVSQTPSNKVTEKGKYVELRCDPISGHTALYWYRQSLGQGPEFLIYFQGTGAADDSGLPNDRFFAVRPEGSVSTLKIQRTERGDSAVYLCASSLMGIVDEQFFGPGTRLTVL.

The chain couples TRBV4-2 to TRBJ1-1; TRBD1 aligns across 7 bases. The CDR3 totals 16 residues. With 2 bases clipped from V and 8 bases from J, the junction kept 14 bases outside the gene matches. Germline V gene sequence: CDR1 LGHNA, CDR2 YNFKEQ. Written as DNA, the CDR3 is TGTGCCAGCAGCCAACGTTTCTCGGGACAGAGTCTCGAAGCTTTCTTT. The encoded protein is CASSQRFSGQSLEAFF.

This clone turned up a few times. The chain recombines TRBV13 with TRBJ2-5; D is possibly TRBD2 (6 bases). V lost 0 bases to trimming and J lost 4 bases, with 12 bases between them. The CDR3 loop spans 15 amino acids. The germline V gene encodes CDR1 PRHDT and CDR2 FYEKMQ (reference sequence). Written as DNA, the CDR3 is TGTGCCAGCAGCTTAGGCCGTGGGGGGACAGAGACCCAGTACTTC. This gives the protein CASSLGRGGTETQYF.

This clone has more than one count but fewer than ten. The chain joins TRBV6-6 to TRBJ2-2; 7 nucleotides line up with TRBD2. The germline CDR1 and CDR2 sequences are MNHNY and SVGAGI (reference sequence). The junction had 3 bases not matched to a gene; V was cut back by 10 bases and J by 1 base. This CDR3 has 13 amino acids. CDR3: CATGGRNTGELFF. As DNA, the CDR3 is TGTGCCACCGGCGGGAGGAACACCGGGGAGCTGTTTTTT.

This clone was seen more than once but under ten times. The rearrangement links TRBV30 to TRBJ2-7; possible D gene TRBD1, 5 bases. Germline-derived CDR1 and CDR2 are GTSNPN and SVGIG (reference sequence). Between the trimmed V and J ends, which lost 0 bases and 9 bases, there was a span of 12 bases. This CDR3 region has 12 residues. The CDR3 DNA follows: TGTGCCTGGAGTGTACAGGAAACCGGGCAGTACTTC. Its protein product is CAWSVQETGQYF. Combining the CDR3 with reference TRBV30 and TRBJ2-7 gives the whole variable domain SQTIHQWPATLVQPVGSPLSLECTVEGTSNPNLYWYRQAAGRGLQLLFYSVGIGQISSEVPQNLSASRPQDRQFILSSKKLLLSDSGFYLCAWSVQETGQYFGPGTRLTVT.

This clone was detected a few times. The chain combines TRBV7-8 with TRBJ2-7; 7 bases line up with TRBD1. This CDR3 is built from 16 residues. The germline gives CDR1 SGHVS, CDR2 FQNEAQ. J gave up 3 bases and V 1 base, and 9 bases lay outside the gene matches. CDR3 protein: CASSLVETGTIYEQYF. Here the CDR3 DNA reads TGTGCCAGCAGCTTAGTGGAGACAGGGACAATCTACGAGCAGTACTTC.

V usage is TRBV19 and J usage is TRBJ1-1; D call uncertain. CDR1 and CDR2 (germline): LNHDA, SQIVND (reference sequence). The V end lost 7 bases, the J end lost 4 bases, and 13 bases lay between the germline ends. CDR3 length: 13 amino acids. CDR3 sequence: CASTTTGGTEAFF. In DNA, the CDR3 is TGTGCCAGTACCACGACCGGAGGCACTGAAGCTTTCTTT.

This chain joins TRBV7-2 and TRBJ2-1, with unresolved D. The length of the CDR3 is 15 residues. Germline values: CDR1 SGHTA, CDR2 FQGNSA. V was trimmed by 5 bases and J by 0 bases, leaving 11 bases between them. The CDR3 loop reads CASSRYTSSYNEQFF. DNA of the CDR3: TGTGCCAGCAGCCGTTACACCAGCTCCTACAATGAGCAGTTCTTC.

The rearrangement links TRBV27 to TRBJ2-5; 8 bases align to TRBD2. The CDR3 covers 15 residues. Germline-derived CDR1 and CDR2 are MNHEY and SMNVEV (reference sequence). With V trimmed by 7 bases and J by 5 bases, 12 bases remained unmatched. The CDR3 coding sequence is TGTGCCAGCACCAACCGCGGGGGGAGTGAGGAGACCCAGTACTTC. Residues: CASTNRGGSEETQYF.

The V call is TRBV4-3, the J call TRBJ2-7; TRBD1 matches 8 bases. Losses at the gene ends were 0 bases for V and 7 bases for J; bases not matched to a gene: 8. The CDR3 loop spans 15 amino acids. CDR1 is LGHNA and CDR2 is YSLEER in the germline V gene. Written as DNA, the CDR3 is TGCGCCAGCAGCCAAGACCCGACAGGGGATAGAGAGCAGTACTTC. This encodes CASSQDPTGDREQYF.

A few counts support this clone. The CDR3 sequence: CASNSIGTDKRTQYF. The CDR3, as DNA: TGTGCCAGCAACTCTATAGGGACTGACAAGAGAACCCAGTACTTC. This chain joins TRBV28 and TRBJ2-5; D perhaps matches TRBD2 (6 bases). V was clipped by 7 bases and J by 8 bases, with 23 bases between them. This CDR3 has 15 amino acids. Germline V gene data show CDR1 as MDHEN and CDR2 as SYDVKM.

This clone has only a few counts. V usage is TRBV7-9 and J usage is TRBJ2-7; 8 nucleotides line up with TRBD1. Germline V CDR1 and CDR2: SEHNR, FQNEAQ (reference sequence). Trimming cost V 5 bases and J 5 bases; bases outside gene matches: 11. The CDR3 covers 15 residues. The CDR3 protein is CASSPLGQGSDEQYF. Written as DNA, the CDR3 is TGTGCCAGCAGCCCGCTTGGACAGGGTTCCGACGAGCAGTACTTC.

The chain employs TRBV28 and TRBJ1-4, with TRBD1 as a possible D gene (5 bases). V gave up 11 bases and J gave up 4 bases, with 11 bases separating them. The CDR3 runs 12 residues. CDR1 and CDR2 from the germline V gene are MDHEN and SYDVKM. This chain's CDR3 is CASGRGNEKLFF. The CDR3 bases are TGTGCCTCGGGGAGGGGTAATGAAAAACTGTTTTTT.

This clone has more than one count but fewer than ten. The genes are TRBV29-1 and TRBJ2-7, with TRBD2 matching over 13 bases. The length of the CDR3 is 16 residues. The J segment lost 4 bases and the V segment lost 4 bases, leaving 10 bases of the junction unmatched. Germline CDR1 SQVTM, CDR2 ANQGSEA. The CDR3: CSVGGGTSGKSYEQYF. The CDR3 nucleotides are TGCAGCGTTGGCGGTGGGACTAGCGGGAAATCTTACGAGCAGTACTTC.